This T cell receptor beta chain was profiled in a study of T cell repertoires in cytomegalovirus infection. At the level of the study: Both CMV infection and a matching HLA type were indicated by public TCR beta signatures. General study points: Carriers of CMV plus the relevant HLA were identified by cumulative public TCR beta family frequency. HLA-C-restricted, CMV-specific TCR beta clonotypes were dominant ex vivo.

About this clonotype itself: What it binds is unknown.

In TCRdb, the reads were re-called with MiXCR into one record per CDR3 protein. The sample yields 250,000 to 300,000 distinct CDR3 sequences, about 13% seen once. Germline CDR1 SGHRS, CDR2 YFSETQ. Trimming took 4 bases from V and 1 from J; bases not matched to a gene: 3. The length of the CDR3 is 16 residues. The receptor's source is a human donor in good health (CMV status not recorded). Some clones in this sample may be carry-over from other donors' samples. Input material: PBMCs. This chain connects TRBV5-1 to TRBJ2-5, with 14 positions matching TRBD2. CDR3 region: CASSPGLAGAQETQYF. The CDR3 DNA is TGCGCCAGCAGCCCGGGACTAGCGGGGGCCCAAGAGACCCAGTACTTC.